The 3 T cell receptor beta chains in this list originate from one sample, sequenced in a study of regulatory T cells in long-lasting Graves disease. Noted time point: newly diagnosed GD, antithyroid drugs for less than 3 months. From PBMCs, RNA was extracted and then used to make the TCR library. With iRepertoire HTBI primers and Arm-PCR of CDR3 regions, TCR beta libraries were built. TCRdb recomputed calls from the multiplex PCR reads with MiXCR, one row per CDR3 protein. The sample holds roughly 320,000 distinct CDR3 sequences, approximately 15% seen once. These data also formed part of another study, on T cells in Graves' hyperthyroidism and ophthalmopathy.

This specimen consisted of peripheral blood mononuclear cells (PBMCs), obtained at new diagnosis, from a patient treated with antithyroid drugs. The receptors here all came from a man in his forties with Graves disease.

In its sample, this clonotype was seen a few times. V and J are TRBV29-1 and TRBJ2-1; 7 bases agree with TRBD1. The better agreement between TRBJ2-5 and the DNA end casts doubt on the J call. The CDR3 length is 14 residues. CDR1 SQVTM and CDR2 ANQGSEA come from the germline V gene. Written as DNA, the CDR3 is TGCAGCGGCAGTAAGGGGGCATATGGAGAGACCCAGTACTTC. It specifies CSGSKGAYGETQYF.

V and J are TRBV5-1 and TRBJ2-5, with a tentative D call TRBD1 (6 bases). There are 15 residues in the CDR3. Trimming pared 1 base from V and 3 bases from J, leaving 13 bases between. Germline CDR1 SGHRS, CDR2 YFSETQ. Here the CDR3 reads CASSLIGTPKETQYF. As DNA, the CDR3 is TGCGCCAGCAGCTTGATCGGGACACCTAAAGAGACCCAGTACTTC.

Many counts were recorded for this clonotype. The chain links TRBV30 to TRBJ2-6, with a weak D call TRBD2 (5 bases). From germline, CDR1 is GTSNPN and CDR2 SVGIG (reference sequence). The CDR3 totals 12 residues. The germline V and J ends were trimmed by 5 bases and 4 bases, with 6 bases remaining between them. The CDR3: CAWGLGANVLTF. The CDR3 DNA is TGTGCCTGGGGACTCGGGGCCAACGTCCTGACTTTC.